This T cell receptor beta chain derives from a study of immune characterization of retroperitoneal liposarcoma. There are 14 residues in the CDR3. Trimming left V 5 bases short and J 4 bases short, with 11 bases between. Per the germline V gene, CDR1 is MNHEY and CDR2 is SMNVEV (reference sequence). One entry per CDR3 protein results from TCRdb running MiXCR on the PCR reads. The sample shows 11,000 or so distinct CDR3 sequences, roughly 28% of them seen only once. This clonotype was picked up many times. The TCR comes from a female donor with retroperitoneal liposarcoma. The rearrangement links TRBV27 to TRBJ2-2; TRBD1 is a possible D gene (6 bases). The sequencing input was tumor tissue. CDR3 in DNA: TGTGCCAGCAGTGCAGGGGCCATCACCGGGGAGCTGTTTTTT. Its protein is CASSAGAITGELFF.